The 26 T cell receptor beta chains in this list originate from one sample, sequenced in a study of blood T cells in healthy people across ages. Together with a sample-barcoded 5' primer, a J-beta primer mix was included in a second PCR lasting roughly 6 to 12 cycles. MiXCR was run by TCRdb on the 5' RACE reads, yielding one entry per CDR3 protein. The sample yields 1.5 million to 2 million distinct CDR3 sequences, roughly 49% seen once. Material for sequencing was blood. The origin of the receptors is a woman between 40 and 55 years old in good health.

This sequence joins TRBV6-5 and TRBJ2-3; either TRBD1 or TRBD2 may fit D (5 bases each). The CDR3 length is 14 residues. V lost 8 bases and J lost 2, with 14 bases in between. CDR1 and CDR2 from the germline V gene are MNHEY and SVGAGI. The CDR3 region has the DNA TGTGCCAGCTGGGACGGCTTCAACACAGATACGCAGTATTTT. This sequence encodes CASWDGFNTDTQYF.

The rearrangement links TRBV20-1 to TRBJ1-2, with 8 nucleotides matching TRBD1. The germline V gene encodes CDR1 DFQATT and CDR2 SNEGSKA (reference sequence). V was clipped by 2 bases and J by 1 base; unmatched bases: 6. The CDR3 contains 15 residues. In DNA, the CDR3 is TGCAGTGCTAGACTACCGACAGGGGTTAACTATGGCTACACCTTC. This sequence encodes CSARLPTGVNYGYTF.

This chain uses TRBV5-1 with TRBJ2-3; 9 bases fit TRBD2. Germline CDR1 is SGHRS and CDR2 is YFSETQ. V lost 0 bases to trimming and J lost 4 bases; unmatched junction nucleotides: 9. The CDR3 length is 17 residues. CDR3 nucleotide sequence: TGCGCCAGCAGCTTGGACCCTTCTAGCGGGGCCGCAGATACGCAGTATTTT. Residues: CASSLDPSSGAADTQYF.

This clonotype was seen a handful of times. The chain couples TRBV4-3 to TRBJ1-2; the D gene is possibly TRBD1 (5 bases). This CDR3 spans 15 amino acids. CDR1 is LGHNA, CDR2 YSLEER, per germline. Trimming pared 0 bases from V and 1 base from J, leaving 9 bases between. The CDR3 protein is CASSQDGGINYGYTF. CDR3 in DNA: TGCGCCAGCAGCCAAGATGGGGGGATTAACTATGGCTACACCTTC.

This clonotype was seen just once. The J gene is TRBJ2-5, the V gene TRBV7-8; D unclear. V dropped 2 bases and J dropped 1 base, with 8 bases sitting between them. Germline V gene data show CDR1 as SGHVS and CDR2 as FQNEAQ. This CDR3 has 14 residues. CDR3 sequence reads: CASSLSWFQETQYF. The CDR3 DNA is TGTGCCAGCAGCTTATCTTGGTTCCAAGAGACCCAGTACTTC.

This chain connects TRBV5-4 to TRBJ2-5, with TRBD1 as a possible D gene (5 bases). The ends were cut back, 2 bases at V and 1 base at J, with 36 bases in the middle. The germline V gene encodes CDR1 SGHNT and CDR2 YYREEE (reference sequence). CDR3 size: 23 residues. The CDR3: CASSLSLLNAGSARMSIQETQYF. DNA for the CDR3: TGTGCCAGCAGCTTAAGTCTACTTAATGCAGGGTCAGCGCGTATGAGCATCCAAGAGACCCAGTACTTC.

This chain links TRBV20-1 with TRBJ2-3, with 8 bases identical to TRBD1. Germline assignment: CDR1 DFQATT and CDR2 SNEGSKA (reference sequence). The CDR3 totals 13 residues. V lost 5 bases, J lost 6 bases, and 7 bases stayed unmatched. The CDR3 region has the DNA TGCAGTGCTTCTCGGACAGGGCTGGATACGCAGTATTTT. Translated, it gives CSASRTGLDTQYF.

This clonotype occurred once. The chain joins TRBV29-1 to TRBJ2-5; 9 nucleotides align to TRBD1. The J call is uncertain, as TRBJ2-7 better fits the DNA end. This CDR3 is 15 amino acids long. In germline, CDR1 is SQVTM, CDR2 ANQGSEA. CDR3 nucleotides: TGCAGCGTCGGGTCCTGGAGACAGGGGGCCTACGAGCAGTACTTC. Translation gives CSVGSWRQGAYEQYF.

The gene calls are TRBV20-1 and TRBJ1-2; the D gene is possibly TRBD1 (6 bases). CDR1 and CDR2 from the germline V gene are DFQATT and SNEGSKA (reference sequence). Trimming cost V 1 base and J 3 bases, with 15 bases left between them. The CDR3 consists of 15 residues. In nucleotides, the CDR3 is TGCAGTGCTAGAGTACGGGAGGGGGGATACTATGGCTACACCTTC. Translated: CSARVREGGYYGYTF.

The CDR3 coding sequence is TGTGCCAGCAGTGGGGGACAGGAGCCTGGTACGCAGTATTTT. Its translation: CASSGGQEPGTQYF. J is TRBJ2-3 and V is TRBV25-1; 8 bases align to TRBD1. V shed 4 bases, J shed 8 bases, and the junction held 8 bases outside the gene matches. CDR3 length equals 14 residues. The V gene's germline CDR1 is MGHDK and CDR2 SYGVNS. Complete variable domain (other parts from reference TRBV25-1 and TRBJ2-3): EADIYQTPRYLVIGTGKKITLECSQTMGHDKMYWYQQDPGMELHLIHYSYGVNSTEKGDLSSESTVSRIRTEHFPLTLESARPSHTSQYLCASSGGQEPGTQYFGPGTRLTVL.

V is TRBV5-1 and J is TRBJ1-2; a possible D gene is TRBD1 (5 bases). The V end lost 3 bases, the J end lost 8 bases, and 17 bases lay between the germline ends. The CDR3 is made up of 14 amino acids. CDR1 is SGHRS and CDR2 is YFSETQ in the germline V gene. The CDR3 here is CASSWGLLGEGYTF. Here the CDR3 DNA reads TGCGCCAGCAGCTGGGGGTTACTCGGGGAAGGCTACACCTTC. The full variable domain, rest sourced from reference TRBV5-1 and TRBJ1-2, is KAGVTQTPRYLIKTRGQQVTLSCSPISGHRSVSWYQQTPGQGLQFLFEYFSETQRNKGNFPGRFSGRQFSNSRSEMNVSTLELGDSALYLCASSWGLLGEGYTFGSGTRLTVV.

A few counts support this clonotype. V gene TRBV4-1 combines with J gene TRBJ1-2; 8 nucleotides align to TRBD1. Germline loops: CDR1 MGHRA, CDR2 YSYEKL. The CDR3 consists of 15 residues. The J segment lost 0 bases and the V segment lost 3 bases, leaving 3 bases of the junction unmatched. The CDR3 reads CASSHGQGPNYGYTF. The DNA of the CDR3 is TGCGCCAGCAGCCACGGACAGGGTCCTAACTATGGCTACACCTTC.

The rearrangement joins TRBV20-1 to TRBJ2-1; maybe TRBD1 (5 bases). V lost 3 bases to trimming and J lost 3 bases, with 9 bases between them. The CDR3 loop spans 13 amino acids. Germline V gene sequence: CDR1 DFQATT, CDR2 SNEGSKA (reference sequence). CDR3 nucleotide sequence: TGCAGTGCTAGGAGACAGAACTACAATGAGCAGTTCTTC. Translation: CSARRQNYNEQFF.

The V call is TRBV6-6, the J call TRBJ2-7, with D possibly TRBD2 on 5 matching bases. V lost 2 bases and J lost 2, with 16 bases in between. The CDR3 spans 16 residues. Per the germline V gene, CDR1 is MNHNY and CDR2 is SVGAGI (reference sequence). In DNA, the CDR3 is TGTGCCAGCAGTTACGGAGATGGCGGGCCAACCTACGAGCAGTACTTC. It is translated as CASSYGDGGPTYEQYF.

The V call is TRBV29-1, the J call TRBJ1-2; 8 nucleotides align to TRBD1. The CDR3 loop spans 12 amino acids. Germline CDR1 and CDR2: SQVTM and ANQGSEA. The V segment lost 3 bases and the J segment 8 bases; nucleotides outside the gene matches: 5. The CDR3 region is CSVDGQGVGYTF. CDR3 DNA: TGCAGCGTTGATGGACAGGGTGTGGGCTACACCTTC.

Regarding this clonotype: One junction end disagrees with the germline gene, perhaps due to a read error. V is TRBV20-1 and J is TRBJ2-7; D is possibly TRBD1 or TRBD2 (5 bases each). The CDR3 has 14 residues. The V gene's germline CDR1 is DFQATT and CDR2 SNEGSKA (reference sequence). The CDR3 coding sequence is TGCTGTGCTAGGACCGGGACCCACGACTACGAGCAGTACTTC. Amino acids: CCARTGTHDYEQYF.

A few counts support this clonotype. A much larger clone differs by one base, so this may be a read error. This chain connects TRBV29-1 to TRBJ2-1; 9 positions match TRBD2. Judging by the DNA end, TRBJ2-7 fits better; the J call may be wrong. The germline V gene has CDR1 SQVTM and CDR2 ANQGSEA. This CDR3 is 14 amino acids long. CDR3 protein: CSVAGTSSYNEQYF. CDR3 nucleotides: TGCAGCGTAGCCGGGACTAGCTCCTACAATGAGCAGTACTTC.

The chain joins TRBV7-9 to TRBJ2-5, with TRBD2 matching over 9 bases. Germline V lookup: CDR1 SEHNR, CDR2 FQNEAQ (reference sequence). The CDR3 consists of 14 residues. Trimming at V came to 5 bases and at J to 4 bases, leaving 5 bases not matched to a gene. The CDR3 reads CASSPGLAPETQYF. CDR3 nucleotide sequence: TGTGCCAGCAGCCCGGGACTAGCCCCAGAGACCCAGTACTTC.

The rearrangement links TRBV2 to TRBJ2-1; 8 bases are a match to TRBD1. Unmatched junction bases numbered 15, after V lost 6 bases and J lost 5 bases. The CDR3 spans 17 residues. The V gene's germline CDR1 is SNHLY and CDR2 FYNNEI. The CDR3 DNA is TGTGCCAGCAGCTCCGCAACCGTCAGGGGGCCAGACAATGAGCAGTTCTTC. It yields the protein CASSSATVRGPDNEQFF.

This rearrangement joins TRBV6-2 or TRBV6-3 to TRBJ2-1, with 8 bases that match TRBD2. The J segment lost 7 bases and the V segment lost 2 bases, leaving 10 bases of the junction unmatched. CDR3 length equals 16 residues. The germline CDR1 and CDR2 sequences are MNHEY and SVGEGT. CDR3 region: CASSYKRDGGANEQFF. In DNA form, the CDR3 reads TGTGCCAGCAGTTACAAGCGGGACGGGGGGGCTAATGAGCAGTTCTTC.

The chain has TRBV20-1 and TRBJ2-7; D remains ambiguous. This CDR3 is 14 amino acids long. Germline CDR1 reads DFQATT; CDR2 reads SNEGSKA (reference sequence). V lost 0 bases and J lost 0, with 9 bases in between. Here the CDR3 DNA reads TGCAGTGCTAGAGATGTTAAGGGCTCCTACGAGCAGTACTTC. This encodes CSARDVKGSYEQYF.

The chain has TRBV28 and TRBJ2-5; 10 nucleotides agree with TRBD2. The germline gives CDR1 MDHEN, CDR2 SYDVKM. Trimming took 4 bases from V and 0 from J; bases not matched to a gene: 8. This CDR3 has 17 amino acids. CDR3 sequence: CASSSHISGGNQETQYF. CDR3 DNA: TGTGCCAGCAGTTCTCACATTAGCGGGGGGAACCAAGAGACCCAGTACTTC.

The table lists this clonotype with a few counts. This chain joins TRBV6-2 or TRBV6-3 and TRBJ2-1; TRBD2 matches at 10 bases. Germline values: CDR1 MNHEY, CDR2 SVGEGT. The CDR3 runs to 13 residues. Germline trimming cut 7 bases from V and 9 bases from J; bases unmatched to any gene: 6. The DNA for the CDR3 is TGTGCCAGCACCTCCCTAGCGGGGGTTGAGCAGTTCTTC. Protein sequence: CASTSLAGVEQFF.

The chain links TRBV10-3 to TRBJ1-2, with TRBD1 matching over 7 bases. CDR3 length: 15 residues. CDR1 is ENHRY and CDR2 is SYGVKD in the germline V gene. V lost 2 bases, J lost 5 bases, and 8 bases stayed unmatched. The CDR3 DNA reads as TGTGCCATCAGTGAGACAGGGGAAGGAGAGTATGGCTACACCTTC. This encodes CAISETGEGEYGYTF.

This clonotype was detected only once. The V and J genes are TRBV6-5 and TRBJ1-6; no firm D call. Germline loops: CDR1 MNHEY, CDR2 SVGAGI. The CDR3 consists of 16 residues. V gave up 2 bases and J gave up 6 bases, with 14 bases separating them. CDR3 bases: TGTGCCAGCAGTTACGCCCCACAGAATTTTAATTCACCCCTCCACTTT. This translates into CASSYAPQNFNSPLHF.

The table lists this clonotype with a few counts. J is TRBJ2-1 and V is TRBV7-2; D is perhaps TRBD1 or TRBD2 (5 bases each). The CDR3 consists of 18 residues. The germline V gene has CDR1 SGHTA and CDR2 FQGNSA. Between the trimmed V and J ends, which lost 2 bases and 4 bases, there was a span of 21 bases. CDR3 residues: CASSLLPNPGLDYNEQFF. In nucleotides, the CDR3 is TGTGCCAGCAGCTTACTCCCCAATCCGGGGCTGGATTACAATGAGCAGTTCTTC.